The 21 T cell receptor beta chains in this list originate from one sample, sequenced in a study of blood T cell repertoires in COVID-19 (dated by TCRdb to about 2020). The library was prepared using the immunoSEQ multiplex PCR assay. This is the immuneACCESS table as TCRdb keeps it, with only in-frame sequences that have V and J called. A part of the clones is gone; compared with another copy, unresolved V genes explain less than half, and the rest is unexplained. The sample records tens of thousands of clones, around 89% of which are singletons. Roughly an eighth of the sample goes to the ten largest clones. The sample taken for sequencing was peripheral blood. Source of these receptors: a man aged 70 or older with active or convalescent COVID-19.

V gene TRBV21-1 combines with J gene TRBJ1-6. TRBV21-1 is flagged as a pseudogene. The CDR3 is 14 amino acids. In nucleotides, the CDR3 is TGTGCCAGCAGAGGGGGGGGTAGGAATTCACCCCTCCACTTT. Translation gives CASRGGGRNSPLHF.

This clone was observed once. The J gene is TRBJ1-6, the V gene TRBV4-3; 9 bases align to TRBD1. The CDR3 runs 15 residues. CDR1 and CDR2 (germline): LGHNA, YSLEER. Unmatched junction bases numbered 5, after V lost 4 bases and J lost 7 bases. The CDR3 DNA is TGCGCCAGCAGCCTGACAGGGGGTCAGAATTCACCCCTCCACTTT. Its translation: CASSLTGGQNSPLHF.

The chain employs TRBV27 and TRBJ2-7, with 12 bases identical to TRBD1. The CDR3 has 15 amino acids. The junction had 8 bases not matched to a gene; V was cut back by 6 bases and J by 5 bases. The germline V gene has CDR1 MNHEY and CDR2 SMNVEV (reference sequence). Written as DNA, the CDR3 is TGTGCCAGCAGATCGACCGGGACAGGGGGCCACGAGCAGTACTTC. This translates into CASRSTGTGGHEQYF.

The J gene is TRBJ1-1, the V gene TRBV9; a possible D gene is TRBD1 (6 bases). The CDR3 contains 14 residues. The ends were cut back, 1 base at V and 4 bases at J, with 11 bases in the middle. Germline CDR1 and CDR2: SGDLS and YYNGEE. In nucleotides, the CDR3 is TGTGCCAGCAGCGTACAGGGGAAAGCCACTGAAGCTTTCTTT. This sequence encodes CASSVQGKATEAFF.

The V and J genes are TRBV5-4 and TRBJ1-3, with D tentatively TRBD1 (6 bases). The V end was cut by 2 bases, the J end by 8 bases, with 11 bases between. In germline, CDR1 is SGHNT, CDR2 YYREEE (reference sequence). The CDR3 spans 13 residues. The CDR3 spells CASSLQGQDTIYF. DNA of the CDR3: TGTGCCAGCAGCTTACAGGGTCAGGACACCATATATTTT.

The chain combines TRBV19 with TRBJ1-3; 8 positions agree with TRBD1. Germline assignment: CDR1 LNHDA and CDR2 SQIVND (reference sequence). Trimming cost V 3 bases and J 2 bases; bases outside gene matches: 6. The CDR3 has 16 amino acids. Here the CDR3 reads CASSMSTGAAGNTIYF. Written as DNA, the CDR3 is TGTGCCAGTAGTATGTCGACAGGGGCCGCTGGAAACACCATATATTTT.

CDR3 in amino acids: CASSQDPFVNTGELFF. The DNA for the CDR3 is TGTGCCAGCAGCCAAGATCCGTTCGTGAACACCGGGGAGCTGTTTTTT. The chain uses TRBV3-1 (or the pseudogene TRBV3-2) and TRBJ2-2, with D unresolved. V dropped 0 bases and J dropped 1 base, with 9 bases sitting between them. The CDR3 length is 16 residues. Germline V gene sequence: CDR1 LGHDT, CDR2 YNNKEL (reference sequence).

The CDR3 loop is CASSADRESSYEQYF. Here the CDR3 DNA reads TGTGCCAGCAGCGCGGACAGGGAAAGCTCCTACGAGCAGTACTTC. V usage is TRBV7-6 and J usage is TRBJ2-7, with 8 bases matching TRBD1. Trimming cost V 5 bases and J 0 bases; bases outside gene matches: 6. From germline, CDR1 is SGHVS and CDR2 FNYEAQ. CDR3 length equals 15 residues.

The CDR3 loop reads CASSPDRVFEKLFF. CDR3 sequence (DNA): TGTGCCAGCAGTCCCGACAGGGTCTTTGAAAAACTGTTTTTT. V and J are TRBV6-5 and TRBJ1-4, with TRBD1 identical over 7 bases. V trimming: 5 bases; J trimming: 7 bases; junction bases outside the gene matches: 7. The CDR3 sequence is 14 residues long. CDR1 is MNHEY, CDR2 SVGAGI, per germline.

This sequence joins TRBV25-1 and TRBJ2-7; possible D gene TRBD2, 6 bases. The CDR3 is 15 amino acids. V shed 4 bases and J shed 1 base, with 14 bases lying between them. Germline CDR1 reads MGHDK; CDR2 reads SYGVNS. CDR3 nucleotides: TGTGCCAGCAGTGGCGGAATCGGGAGTTCCTACGAGCAGTACTTC. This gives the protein CASSGGIGSSYEQYF.

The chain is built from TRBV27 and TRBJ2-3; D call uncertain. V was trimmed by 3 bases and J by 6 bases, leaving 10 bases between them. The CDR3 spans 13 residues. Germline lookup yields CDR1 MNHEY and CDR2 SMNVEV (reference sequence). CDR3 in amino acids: CASSFSVLDTQYF. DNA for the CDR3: TGTGCCAGCAGTTTCAGCGTGTTGGATACGCAGTATTTT.

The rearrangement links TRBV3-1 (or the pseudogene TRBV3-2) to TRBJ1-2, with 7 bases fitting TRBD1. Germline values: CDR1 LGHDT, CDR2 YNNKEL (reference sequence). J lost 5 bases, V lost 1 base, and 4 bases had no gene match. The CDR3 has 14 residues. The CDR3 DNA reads TGTGCCAGCAGCCAAGTGGGCAGGGGGTATGGCTACACCTTC. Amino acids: CASSQVGRGYGYTF.

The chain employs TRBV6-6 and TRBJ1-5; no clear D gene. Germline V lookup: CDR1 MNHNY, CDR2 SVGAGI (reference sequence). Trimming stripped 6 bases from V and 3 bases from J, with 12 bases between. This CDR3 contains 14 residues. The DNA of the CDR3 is TGTGCCAGCAGCCCCCCCGGGGTCAATCAGCCCCAGCATTTT. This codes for CASSPPGVNQPQHF.

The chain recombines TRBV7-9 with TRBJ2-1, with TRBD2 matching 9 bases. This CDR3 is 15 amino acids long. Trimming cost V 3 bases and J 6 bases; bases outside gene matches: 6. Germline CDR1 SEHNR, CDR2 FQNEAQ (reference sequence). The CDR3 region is CASSFSGGPSNEQFF. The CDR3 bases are TGTGCCAGCAGCTTTAGCGGGGGCCCGTCCAATGAGCAGTTCTTC. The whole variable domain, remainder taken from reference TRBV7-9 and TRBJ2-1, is DTGVSQNPRHKITKRGQNVTFRCDPISEHNRLYWYRQTLGQGPEFLTYFQNEAQLEKSRLLSDRFSAERPKGSFSTLEIQRTEQGDSAMYLCASSFSGGPSNEQFFGPGTRLTVL.

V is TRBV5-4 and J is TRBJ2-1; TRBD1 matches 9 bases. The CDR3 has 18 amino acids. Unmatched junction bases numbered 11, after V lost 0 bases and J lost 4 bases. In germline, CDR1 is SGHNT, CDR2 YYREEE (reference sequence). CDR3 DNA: TGTGCCAGCAGCTTGGCCCCGGGACAGGGCAGCCGGTACAATGAGCAGTTCTTC. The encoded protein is CASSLAPGQGSRYNEQFF.

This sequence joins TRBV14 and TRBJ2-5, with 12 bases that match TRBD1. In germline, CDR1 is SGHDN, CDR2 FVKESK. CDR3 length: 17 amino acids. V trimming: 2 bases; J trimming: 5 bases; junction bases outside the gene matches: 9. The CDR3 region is CASSQKAGTGGFETQYF. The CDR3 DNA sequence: TGTGCCAGCAGCCAAAAGGCGGGGACAGGGGGCTTTGAGACCCAGTACTTC.

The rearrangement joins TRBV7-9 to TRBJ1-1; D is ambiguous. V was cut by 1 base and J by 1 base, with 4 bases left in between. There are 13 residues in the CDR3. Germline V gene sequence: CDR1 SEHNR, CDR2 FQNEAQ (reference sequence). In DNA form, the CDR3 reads TGTGCCAGCAGCTTAGTACAGAACACTGAAGCTTTCTTT. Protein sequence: CASSLVQNTEAFF.

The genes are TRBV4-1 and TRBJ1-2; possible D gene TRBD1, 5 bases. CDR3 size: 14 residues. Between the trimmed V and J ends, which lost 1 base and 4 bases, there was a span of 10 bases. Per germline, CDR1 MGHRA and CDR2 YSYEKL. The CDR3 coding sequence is TGCGCCAGCAGCCAAGTAGGCAGGGCCTATGGCTACACCTTC. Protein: CASSQVGRAYGYTF.

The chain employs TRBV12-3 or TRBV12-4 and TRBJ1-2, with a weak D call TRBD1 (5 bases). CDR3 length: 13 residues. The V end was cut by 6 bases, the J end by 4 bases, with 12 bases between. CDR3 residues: CASRQTAAYGYTF. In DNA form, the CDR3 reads TGTGCCAGCAGACAGACAGCCGCCTATGGCTACACCTTC.

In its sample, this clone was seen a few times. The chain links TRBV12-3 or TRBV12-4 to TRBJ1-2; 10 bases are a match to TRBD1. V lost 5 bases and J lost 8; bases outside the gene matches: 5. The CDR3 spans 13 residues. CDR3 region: CASSDRDRGGYTF. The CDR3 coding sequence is TGTGCCAGCAGTGACCGGGACAGGGGAGGCTACACCTTC.

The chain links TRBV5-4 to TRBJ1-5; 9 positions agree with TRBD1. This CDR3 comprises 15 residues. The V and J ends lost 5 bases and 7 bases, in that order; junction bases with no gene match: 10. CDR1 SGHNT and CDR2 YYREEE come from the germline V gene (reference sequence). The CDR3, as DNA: TGTGCCAGCAGTCGTGACAGGGGGATTGAGCAGCCCCAGCATTTT. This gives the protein CASSRDRGIEQPQHF.